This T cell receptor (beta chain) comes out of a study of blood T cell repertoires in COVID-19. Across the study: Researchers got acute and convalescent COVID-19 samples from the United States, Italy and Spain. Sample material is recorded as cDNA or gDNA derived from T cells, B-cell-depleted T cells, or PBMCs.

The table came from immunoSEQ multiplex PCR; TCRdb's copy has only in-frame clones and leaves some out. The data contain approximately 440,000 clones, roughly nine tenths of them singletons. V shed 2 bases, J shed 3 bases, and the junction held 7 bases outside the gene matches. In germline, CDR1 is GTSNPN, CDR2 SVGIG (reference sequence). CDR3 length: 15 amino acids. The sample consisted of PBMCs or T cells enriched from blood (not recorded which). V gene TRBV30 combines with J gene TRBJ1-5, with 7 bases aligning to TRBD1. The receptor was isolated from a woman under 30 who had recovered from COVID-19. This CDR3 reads CAWSSGTAYNQPQHF. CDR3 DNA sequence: TGTGCCTGGAGTTCCGGGACAGCCTACAATCAGCCCCAGCATTTT.